This T cell receptor (beta chain) is from a study of cytomegalovirus exposure and HLA in healthy donors. PCR was performed using 60 Vbeta and 13 Jbeta primers. Data came from immunoSEQ multiplex PCR; TCRdb stores just in-frame clones and leaves some out. The sample carries about 130,000 clones, about 78% recorded once. To note about this clone: Its target is not known.

Unrecorded immune exposures were likely, despite nominal health at sampling. Notes on the study in general: Previous analysis showed most TCR beta V segments were productive about 87% or about 30% of the time.

The TCR originated in a man aged 45-60 years in good health and CMV-seronegative. Input material: PBMCs.

This CDR3 is CASSAGTEYTDTQYF. The CDR3 region has the DNA TGTGCCAGCAGCGCCGGGACAGAATACACAGATACGCAGTATTTT. The rearrangement joins TRBV9 to TRBJ2-3; the match to TRBD1 covers 7 bases. Per germline, CDR1 SGDLS and CDR2 YYNGEE. The trim removed 3 bases at V and 2 bases at J, leaving 6 bases unmatched. The CDR3 totals 15 residues.